The 12 T cell receptor beta chains listed next were all sequenced from one sample in a study of cytomegalovirus exposure and HLA in healthy donors. Using immunoSEQ multiplex PCR, the repertoire was profiled, and TCRdb retains in-frame clones only, with some absent. The data hold about 130,000 clones, with roughly 95% observed a single time. The sample consisted of PBMCs. The origin of the receptors is a man between 18 and 29 years old in good health and CMV-seronegative.

The rearrangement joins TRBV7-8 to TRBJ2-7; no clear D. Germline assignment: CDR1 SGHVS and CDR2 FQNEAQ. CDR3 length: 14 residues. Deletions cut 3 bases from V and 0 bases from J, with 9 bases between. CDR3 amino acids: CASSFLSSSYEQYF. The CDR3 DNA sequence: TGTGCCAGCAGCTTTCTTTCCAGCTCCTACGAGCAGTACTTC.

In regard to this clone: This same CDR3 is encoded by further DNA sequences in the sample. V is TRBV5-1 and J is TRBJ2-7; 8 bases map to TRBD1. The CDR3 totals 15 residues. Germline trimming cut 4 bases from V and 0 bases from J; bases unmatched to any gene: 6. Germline loops: CDR1 SGHRS, CDR2 YFSETQ. The chain's CDR3 is CASSLAGTGSYEQYF. Here the CDR3 DNA reads TGCGCCAGCAGCCTGGCCGGGACAGGCTCCTACGAGCAGTACTTC.

The J gene is TRBJ1-2, the V gene TRBV29-1; a weak D match, TRBD1 (6 bases). V lost 3 bases to trimming and J lost 3 bases, with 11 bases between them. Germline V gene sequence: CDR1 SQVTM, CDR2 ANQGSEA. The CDR3 spans 13 residues. DNA for the CDR3: TGCAGCGTTGAGAGGGGGGGTTACTATGGCTACACCTTC. It specifies CSVERGGYYGYTF.

This clone was found once. The chain joins TRBV5-4 to TRBJ1-4; D not resolved. Germline-derived CDR1 and CDR2 are SGHNT and YYREEE (reference sequence). CDR3 length: 14 residues. The V and J ends lost 1 base and 1 base respectively, with 5 bases between them. The CDR3 sequence is CASSLPGTNEKLFF. Here the CDR3 DNA reads TGTGCCAGCAGCTTGCCGGGAACTAATGAAAAACTGTTTTTT.

The J gene is TRBJ2-3, the V gene TRBV6-6, with 7 bases matching TRBD1. J was trimmed by 2 bases and V by 10 bases; bases with no gene match: 6. The CDR3 spans 13 residues. Germline V CDR1 and CDR2: MNHNY, SVGAGI (reference sequence). The chain's CDR3 is CAIRDRVTDTQYF. CDR3 in DNA: TGTGCCATCCGAGACAGGGTCACAGATACGCAGTATTTT.

The chain couples TRBV27 to TRBJ2-5; the D is unclear. Trimming cost V 5 bases and J 5 bases, with 12 bases left between them. Germline assignment: CDR1 MNHEY and CDR2 SMNVEV (reference sequence). The CDR3 consists of 13 residues. The chain's CDR3 is CASSIEARETQYF. The CDR3 nucleotides read TGTGCCAGCAGTATAGAAGCGAGGGAGACCCAGTACTTC.

The genes are TRBV5-1 and TRBJ2-7; D is perhaps TRBD2 (7 bases). Germline V gene data show CDR1 as SGHRS and CDR2 as YFSETQ. Trimming cost V 0 bases and J 3 bases, with 13 bases left between them. This CDR3 has 15 residues. The CDR3 sequence: CASSLAGGLGYEQYF. The CDR3 DNA follows: TGCGCCAGCAGCTTGGCCGGGGGGCTGGGCTACGAGCAGTACTTC.

The chain is built from TRBV27 and TRBJ2-7; 10 bases are a match to TRBD1. Germline V gene sequence: CDR1 MNHEY, CDR2 SMNVEV (reference sequence). The CDR3 has 16 amino acids. V trimming: 6 bases; J trimming: 0 bases; junction bases outside the gene matches: 8. This chain's CDR3 is CASRMGTGAFSYEQYF. The CDR3 DNA is TGTGCCAGCAGAATGGGGACAGGGGCTTTCTCCTACGAGCAGTACTTC.

The chain carries TRBV6-5 and TRBJ1-5; D may be TRBD1 (6 bases). The germline CDR1 and CDR2 sequences are MNHEY and SVGAGI. The V end lost 6 bases, the J end lost 5 bases, and 14 bases lay between the germline ends. The CDR3 contains 14 residues. DNA for the CDR3: TGTGCCAGCAGCGGAACAGGGAGTGATCAGCCCCAGCATTTT. It codes for CASSGTGSDQPQHF.

CDR3 nucleotides: TGTGCCAGTAGTGTGGCCGCGAGCGCCGATGAGCAGTTCTTC. Translation: CASSVAASADEQFF. The J gene is TRBJ2-1, the V gene TRBV19; no reliable D call. This CDR3 region has 14 residues. Germline V gives CDR1 LNHDA, CDR2 SQIVND (reference sequence). V lost 5 bases to trimming and J lost 8 bases, with 16 bases between them.

This rearrangement joins TRBV19 to TRBJ2-1, with D possibly matching TRBD1 (6 bases). V lost 0 bases to trimming and J lost 6 bases, with 21 bases between them. The germline V gene encodes CDR1 LNHDA and CDR2 SQIVND (reference sequence). The CDR3 totals 18 residues. CDR3 sequence: CASSIDRVVGRGFNEQFF. As DNA, the CDR3 is TGTGCCAGTAGTATAGACCGGGTGGTGGGCAGGGGCTTCAATGAGCAGTTCTTC.

In this sample, this clone turned up once. This chain links TRBV7-2 with TRBJ2-1; D may be TRBD2 (5 bases). There are 15 residues in the CDR3. Germline lookup yields CDR1 SGHTA and CDR2 FQGNSA. Trimming cost V 1 base and J 8 bases, with 15 bases left between them. The CDR3: CASSLDRGPADEQFF. CDR3 nucleotides: TGTGCCAGCAGCTTAGATAGAGGTCCAGCGGATGAGCAGTTCTTC.